This TCR beta chain was sequenced during a study of T-cell reconstitution after alpha-beta-depleted transplantation in children. This clonotype has at least ten counts. Germline V CDR1 and CDR2: MNHEY, SVGAGI. Trimming took 0 bases from V and 0 from J; bases not matched to a gene: 3. This CDR3 is built from 17 residues. Unique molecular identifiers were built into the TCRbeta library. TCRdb passed the PCR reads through MiXCR, listing each CDR3 protein once. The table has 100,000 to 120,000 distinct CDR3 sequences, over 9% seen once; the top ten hold 8% to 9.5%. The chain uses TRBV6-5 and TRBJ2-2; 8 bases match TRBD2. The sample in question was PBMCs from the stem cell graft donor, obtained from the stem cell graft. This sequence was found in a human donor who donated a stem cell graft to a child with acute lymphoblastic leukemia. CDR3 bases: TGTGCCAGCAGTTACTCCCCCGGGAGGGCGAACACCGGGGAGCTGTTTTTT. Translating gives CASSYSPGRANTGELFF.